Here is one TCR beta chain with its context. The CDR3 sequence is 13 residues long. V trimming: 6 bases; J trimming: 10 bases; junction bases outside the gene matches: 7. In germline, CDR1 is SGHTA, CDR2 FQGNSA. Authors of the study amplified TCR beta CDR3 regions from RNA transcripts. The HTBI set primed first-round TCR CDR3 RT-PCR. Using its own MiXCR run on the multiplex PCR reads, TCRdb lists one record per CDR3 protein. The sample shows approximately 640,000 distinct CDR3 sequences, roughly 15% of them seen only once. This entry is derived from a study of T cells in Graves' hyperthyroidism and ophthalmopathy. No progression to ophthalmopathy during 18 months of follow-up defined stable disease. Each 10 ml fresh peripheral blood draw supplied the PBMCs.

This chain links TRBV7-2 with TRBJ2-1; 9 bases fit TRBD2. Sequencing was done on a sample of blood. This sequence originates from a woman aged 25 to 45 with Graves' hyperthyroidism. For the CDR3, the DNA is TGTGCCAGCAGATCTGGACTAGCGATAGAGCAGTTCTTC. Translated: CASRSGLAIEQFF.